Ten or more counts support the clone carrying this T cell receptor (beta chain). A junction end diverges from the germline sequence, so it may reflect a read error. Germline V gene lookup returns CDR1 SGHRS and CDR2 YFSETQ. The CDR3 length is 15 residues. The source of the sample is a study of T cells after yellow fever vaccination. Each CDR3 protein is one row after TCRdb ran MiXCR on the 5' RACE reads. Here the sample spans some 340,000 distinct CDR3 sequences, over 4% being singletons. The sequence came from a man between 18 and 35 years old who received the YFV17D yellow fever vaccine. This material consisted of PBMCs, taken 5 days after the yellow fever booster vaccination. The chain employs TRBV5-1 and TRBJ2-6; tentative D call: TRBD2 (6 bases). CDR3 nucleotides: TGTGCCAGCAGCTTAGGAGGGGCTGGGGCCAACGTCCTGACTTTC. It codes for CASSLGGAGANVLTF.